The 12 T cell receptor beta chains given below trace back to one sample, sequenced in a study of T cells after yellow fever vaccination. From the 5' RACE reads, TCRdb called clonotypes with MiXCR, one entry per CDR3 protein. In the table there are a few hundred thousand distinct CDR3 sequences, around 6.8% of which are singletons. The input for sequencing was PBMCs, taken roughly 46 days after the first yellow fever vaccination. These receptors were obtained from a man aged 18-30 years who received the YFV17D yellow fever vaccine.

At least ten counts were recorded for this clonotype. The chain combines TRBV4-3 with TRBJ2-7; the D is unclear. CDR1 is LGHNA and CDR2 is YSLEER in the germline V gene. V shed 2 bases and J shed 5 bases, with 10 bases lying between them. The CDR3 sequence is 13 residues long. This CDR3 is CASSQSPGDEQYV. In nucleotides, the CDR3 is TGCGCCAGCAGCCAATCTCCGGGCGACGAGCAGTACGTC.

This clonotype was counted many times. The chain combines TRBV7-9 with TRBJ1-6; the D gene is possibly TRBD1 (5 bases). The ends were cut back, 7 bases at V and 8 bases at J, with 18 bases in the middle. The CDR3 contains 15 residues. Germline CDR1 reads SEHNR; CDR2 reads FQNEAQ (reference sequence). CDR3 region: CASTQWGENHSPLHF. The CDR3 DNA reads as TGTGCCAGCACCCAATGGGGGGAAAACCATTCACCCCTCCACTTT. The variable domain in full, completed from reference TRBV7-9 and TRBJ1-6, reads DTGVSQNPRHKITKRGQNVTFRCDPISEHNRLYWYRQTLGQGPEFLTYFQNEAQLEKSRLLSDRFSAERPKGSFSTLEIQRTEQGDSAMYLCASTQWGENHSPLHFGNGTRLTVT.

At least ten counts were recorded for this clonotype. Here the CDR3 DNA reads TGTGCCAGCAGTTACGGTCGGGGGGGCAGGGATGAGCAGTTCTTC. Its translation is CASSYGRGGRDEQFF. The chain couples TRBV6-2 or TRBV6-3 to TRBJ2-1, with TRBD2 identical over 8 bases. The CDR3 has 15 residues. The junction had 8 bases not matched to a gene; V was cut back by 2 bases and J by 8 bases. Germline V gene sequence: CDR1 MNHEY, CDR2 SVGEGT.

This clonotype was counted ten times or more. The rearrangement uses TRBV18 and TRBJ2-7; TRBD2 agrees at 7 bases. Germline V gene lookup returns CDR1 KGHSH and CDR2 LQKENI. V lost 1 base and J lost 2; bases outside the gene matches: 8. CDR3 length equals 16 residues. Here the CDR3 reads CASSPQEASGTYEQYF. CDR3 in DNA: TGTGCCAGCTCACCACAGGAAGCTAGCGGCACCTACGAGCAGTACTTC.

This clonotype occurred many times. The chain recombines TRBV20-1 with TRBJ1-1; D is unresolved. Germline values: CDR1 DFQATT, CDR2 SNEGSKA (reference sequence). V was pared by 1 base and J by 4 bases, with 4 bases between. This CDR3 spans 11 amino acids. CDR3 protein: CSARVGTEAFF. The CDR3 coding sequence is TGCAGTGCTAGAGTGGGCACTGAAGCTTTCTTT.

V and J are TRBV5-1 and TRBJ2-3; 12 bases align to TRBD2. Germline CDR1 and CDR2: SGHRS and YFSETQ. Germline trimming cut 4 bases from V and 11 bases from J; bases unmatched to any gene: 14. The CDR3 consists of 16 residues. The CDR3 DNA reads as TGCGCCAGCAGCCCCGGACTAGCGGGGAGGCAGGGTATGCAGTATTTT. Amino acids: CASSPGLAGRQGMQYF. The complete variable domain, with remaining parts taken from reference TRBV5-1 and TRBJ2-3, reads KAGVTQTPRYLIKTRGQQVTLSCSPISGHRSVSWYQQTPGQGLQFLFEYFSETQRNKGNFPGRFSGRQFSNSRSEMNVSTLELGDSALYLCASSPGLAGRQGMQYFGPGTRLTVL.

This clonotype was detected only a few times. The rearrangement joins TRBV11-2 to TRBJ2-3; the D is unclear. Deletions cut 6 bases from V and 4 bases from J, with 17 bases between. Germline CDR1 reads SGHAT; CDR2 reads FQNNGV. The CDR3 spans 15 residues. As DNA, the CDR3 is TGTGCCAGCAGTACACCACTTGGGTCTTCAGATACGCAGTATTTT. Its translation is CASSTPLGSSDTQYF.

CDR3: CASSAVGGANTGELFF. The CDR3 region has the DNA TGTGCCAGCAGCGCAGTGGGGGGGGCGAACACCGGGGAGCTGTTTTTT. J is TRBJ2-2 and V is TRBV7-2, with 7 bases aligning to TRBD2. The CDR3 covers 16 residues. V lost 5 bases, J lost 0 bases, and 6 bases stayed unmatched. Germline CDR1 and CDR2: SGHTA and FQGNSA.

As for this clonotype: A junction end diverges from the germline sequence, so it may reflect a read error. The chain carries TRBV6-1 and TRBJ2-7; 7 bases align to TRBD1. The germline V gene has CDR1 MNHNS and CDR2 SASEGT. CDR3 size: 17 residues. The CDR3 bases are TGTGCCAGCAGTCCTACCCTGTCCGACAGGGATTCCTCCGAGCAGTACTTC. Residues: CASSPTLSDRDSSEQYF.

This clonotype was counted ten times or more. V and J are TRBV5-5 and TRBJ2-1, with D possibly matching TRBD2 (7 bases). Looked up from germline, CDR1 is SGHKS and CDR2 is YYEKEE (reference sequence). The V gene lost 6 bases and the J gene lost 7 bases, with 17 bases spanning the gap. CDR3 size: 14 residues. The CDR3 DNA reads TGTGCCAGCACCTGGGGGGGGCTATTAAATGAGCAGTTCTTC. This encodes CASTWGGLLNEQFF.

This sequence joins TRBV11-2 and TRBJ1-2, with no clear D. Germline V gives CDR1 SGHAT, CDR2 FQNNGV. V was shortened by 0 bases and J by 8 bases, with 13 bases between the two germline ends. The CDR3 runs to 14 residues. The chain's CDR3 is CASSLENRAWGYTF. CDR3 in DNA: TGTGCCAGCAGCTTAGAAAACCGGGCGTGGGGCTACACCTTC.

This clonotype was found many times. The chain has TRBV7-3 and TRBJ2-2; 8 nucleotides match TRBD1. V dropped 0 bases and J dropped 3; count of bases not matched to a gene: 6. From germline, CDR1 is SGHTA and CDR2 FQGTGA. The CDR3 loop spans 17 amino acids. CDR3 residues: CASSLTPDRAYTGELFF. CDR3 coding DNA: TGTGCCAGCAGCTTAACGCCGGACAGGGCTTACACCGGGGAGCTGTTTTTT.